The 3 T cell receptor beta chains below all came from one sample that was sequenced in a study of T cell changes during pregnancy in multiple sclerosis. TCRdb's table, derived via immunoSEQ multiplex PCR, lists solely in-frame clones and lacks some. The table records about 62,000 clones, about 94% of them present only once. The sample was CD8+ T cells from peripheral blood mononuclear cells, taken in the second trimester of pregnancy. The source is a female donor with multiple sclerosis, enrolled in a pregnancy study.

The chain carries TRBV15 and TRBJ2-5; D not certain. CDR1 is LNHNV, CDR2 YYDKDF, per germline (reference sequence). The ends were cut back, 5 bases at V and 5 bases at J, with 12 bases in the middle. The CDR3 runs 13 residues. Written as DNA, the CDR3 is TGTGCCACCAGCCCCTACCCCGGGGAGACCCAGTACTTC. As protein: CATSPYPGETQYF.

The V gene is TRBV2, the J gene TRBJ2-6; the D is unclear. The CDR3 runs 17 residues. V was cut by 6 bases and J by 0 bases, with 15 bases left in between. The V gene's germline CDR1 is SNHLY and CDR2 FYNNEI. The CDR3 reads CASSGVLSSSGANVLTF. The CDR3 DNA sequence: TGTGCCAGCAGCGGAGTTCTTTCAAGCTCTGGGGCCAACGTCCTGACTTTC.

The chain carries TRBV21-1 and TRBJ1-1. TRBV21-1 has pseudogene status. The CDR3 covers 14 residues. CDR3 nucleotide sequence: TGTGCCAGCAGCGCTAGGCTAACGAACACTGAAGCTTTCTTT. It is translated as CASSARLTNTEAFF.